Listed here are 6 T cell receptor beta chains from one sample, sequenced in a study of CD8 T cells in Susac syndrome. Random hexamers primed reverse transcription of roughly 0.5 to 1 ug RNA. TCRdb re-called the immunoSEQ multiplex PCR reads with MiXCR, one entry per CDR3 protein. Of hundreds of thousands of distinct CDR3 sequences in the sample, 70% to 90% are singletons; the top ten hold around 0.18%. Sequencing was carried out using CD8+ T cells from PBMCs. The receptors here all came from a human donor with multiple sclerosis.

The chain uses TRBV19 and TRBJ2-1; no reliable D call. Germline V gene lookup returns CDR1 LNHDA and CDR2 SQIVND (reference sequence). Deletions cut 9 bases from V and 6 bases from J, with 18 bases between. CDR3 length: 14 amino acids. The CDR3 DNA follows: TGTGCCAGCTCCGCATATAGTCCTACCAATGAGCAGTTCTTC. Its translation: CASSAYSPTNEQFF.

This clonotype was seen a single time. V is TRBV19 and J is TRBJ2-1, with TRBD2 matching over 11 bases. The germline gives CDR1 LNHDA, CDR2 SQIVND (reference sequence). CDR3 length: 15 residues. J was trimmed by 6 bases and V by 7 bases; bases with no gene match: 8. Written as DNA, the CDR3 is TGTGCCAGTACCCCCATAGCGGGGGGGCTCAATGAGCAGTTCTTC. The encoded protein is CASTPIAGGLNEQFF.

The V call is TRBV4-3, the J call TRBJ2-3; D might be TRBD1 (6 bases). The CDR3 is 15 residues long. The ends were cut back, 0 bases at V and 1 base at J, with 8 bases in the middle. Germline assignment: CDR1 LGHNA and CDR2 YSLEER. DNA of the CDR3: TGCGCCAGCAGCCAAGAACAGGGTCGCACAGATACGCAGTATTTT. This sequence encodes CASSQEQGRTDTQYF.

The chain employs TRBV14 and TRBJ2-1; D is unresolved. The V gene lost 3 bases and the J gene lost 9 bases, with 15 bases spanning the gap. This CDR3 contains 14 residues. The germline gives CDR1 SGHDN, CDR2 FVKESK. CDR3 DNA sequence: TGTGCCAGCAGCCATTTCGGGTCGGTTCTTGAGCAGTTCTTC. Its translation is CASSHFGSVLEQFF.

This clonotype has only one observation. The J gene is TRBJ2-2, the V gene TRBV10-3; no definite D call. Germline loops: CDR1 ENHRY, CDR2 SYGVKD. CDR3 length equals 13 residues. The V end was cut by 3 bases, the J end by 6 bases, with 8 bases between. This CDR3 reads CAISDHLPGELFF. In DNA, the CDR3 is TGTGCCATCAGTGACCATCTCCCCGGGGAGCTGTTTTTT.

The chain carries TRBV29-1 and TRBJ1-1; 7 nucleotides line up with TRBD1. The CDR3 is 11 amino acids. Germline V gives CDR1 SQVTM, CDR2 ANQGSEA. J gave up 10 bases and V 3 bases, and 5 bases lay outside the gene matches. CDR3 amino acids: CSVEDTGAAFF. CDR3 in DNA: TGCAGCGTTGAGGACACAGGGGCAGCTTTCTTT.